The clone carrying this TCR beta chain appeared a single time. The data stem from a study of shared clonotypes between healthy human individuals. Naive CD8 cells lacked CD45RO, underwent positive selection for CCR7 and left out terminally differentiated effector memory CD45RA+ cells. All donors were healthy HIV-negative adults lacking recent acute infections or vaccinations. Germline V lookup: CDR1 SGHNT, CDR2 YYREEE (reference sequence). The CDR3 is 14 amino acids. V was cut by 4 bases and J by 3 bases, with 14 bases left in between. A deep-level run was used for the assay. The genomic DNA of each subset was split evenly across several immunoSEQ plates. Original handling: As immunoSEQ supplied junction-only sequences (without quality scores), filtering differed. Clones were read by immunoSEQ multiplex PCR, and TCRdb kept only the in-frame ones, dropping some. The V and J calls and the clone size are those of that table, but D and trimming were determined from the DNA. The profile shows about 750,000 clones, 85% to 95% of them singletons.

The sample consisted of naive CD8+ T cells sorted from blood. The sequence was obtained from a man under 40 in good health. The rearrangement uses TRBV5-4 and TRBJ2-7; the D gene could be TRBD1 or TRBD2 (5 bases each). CDR3 sequence: CASSAGDGRYEQYF. DNA of the CDR3: TGTGCCAGCAGCGCCGGGGACGGACGCTACGAGCAGTACTTC.